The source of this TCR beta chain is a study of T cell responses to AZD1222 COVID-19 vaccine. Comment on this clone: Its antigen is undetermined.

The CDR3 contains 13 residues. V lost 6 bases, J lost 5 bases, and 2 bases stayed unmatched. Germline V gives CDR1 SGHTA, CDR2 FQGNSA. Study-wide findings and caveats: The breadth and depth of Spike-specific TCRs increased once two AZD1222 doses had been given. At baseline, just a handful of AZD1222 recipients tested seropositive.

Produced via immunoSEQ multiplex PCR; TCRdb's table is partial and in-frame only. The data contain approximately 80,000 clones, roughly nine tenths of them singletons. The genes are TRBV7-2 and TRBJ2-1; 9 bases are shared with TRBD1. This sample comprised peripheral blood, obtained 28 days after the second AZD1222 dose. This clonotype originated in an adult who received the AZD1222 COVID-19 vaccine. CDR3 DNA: TGTGCCAGCAGTCGGGACAGGGACAATGAGCAGTTCTTC. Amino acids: CASSRDRDNEQFF.